This T cell receptor (beta chain) was retrieved from a study of cytomegalovirus exposure and HLA in healthy donors. Some clones are missing from TCRdb's copy, which holds only in-frame ones; the method was immunoSEQ multiplex PCR. In the table there are some 170,000 clones, about 86% of which are singletons. CDR1 is MGHDK and CDR2 is SYGVNS in the germline V gene. With 5 bases removed from V and 3 bases from J, the gap between germline ends came to 26 bases. This CDR3 has 18 amino acids. The origin of this receptor is a woman aged 30 to 39 in good health and CMV-seronegative. The rearrangement links TRBV25-1 to TRBJ2-7; TRBD2 is a possible D gene (7 bases). Specimen: PBMCs. In DNA, the CDR3 is TGTGCCAGCAGTAGGGGGGGTCCGGGTGGCCTAGCGATCTACGAGCAGTACTTC. As protein: CASSRGGPGGLAIYEQYF.